This T cell receptor (beta chain) appears in the sequencing data of a study of T cell clonotyping in hematopoietic cell transplantation. Study results and limitations: Broader posttransplant TCR repertoire diversity was predicted by graft donor and pretransplant recipient Inverse Simpson Index values. Few recipient clonotypes overlapped donors; over 97% were de novo at given depth. CD4 and CD8 repertoire contributions could not be separated without sorting.

Notes on this clone: Its antigen is undetermined.

The V and J ends lost 5 bases and 1 base respectively, with 14 bases between them. CDR3 size: 15 residues. Germline V gene sequence: CDR1 SGHAT, CDR2 FQNNGV. The table came from immunoSEQ multiplex PCR; TCRdb's copy has only in-frame clones and leaves some out. Among around 9,100 clones listed, about 80% were seen once. The chain is built from TRBV11-2 and TRBJ2-5, with a tentative D call TRBD2 (6 bases). This receptor was obtained from a male patient between 40 and 49 years old who had an allogeneic stem cell transplant from a related donor, so the T cells may come from the graft donor. Some clones in this sample may be carry-over from other donors' samples. Sequences were derived from PBMCs, sampled 180 days after allogeneic stem cell transplant. The CDR3 is CASSDPGLSQETQYF. CDR3 DNA sequence: TGTGCCAGCAGCGACCCCGGACTATCCCAAGAGACCCAGTACTTC.